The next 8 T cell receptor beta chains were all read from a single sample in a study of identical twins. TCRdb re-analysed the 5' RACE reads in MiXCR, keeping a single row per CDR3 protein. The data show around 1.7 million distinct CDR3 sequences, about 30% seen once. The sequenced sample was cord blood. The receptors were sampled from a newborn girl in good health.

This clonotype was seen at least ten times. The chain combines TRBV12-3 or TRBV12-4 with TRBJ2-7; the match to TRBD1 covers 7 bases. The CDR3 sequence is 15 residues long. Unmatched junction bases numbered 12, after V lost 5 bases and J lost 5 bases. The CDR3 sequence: CASSLDGQARDEQYF. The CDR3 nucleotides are TGTGCCAGCAGTCTCGATGGACAGGCTAGGGACGAGCAGTACTTC.

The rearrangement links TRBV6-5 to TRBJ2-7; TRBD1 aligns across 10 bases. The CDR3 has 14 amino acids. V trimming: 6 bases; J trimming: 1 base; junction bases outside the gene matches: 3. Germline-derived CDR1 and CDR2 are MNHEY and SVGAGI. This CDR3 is CASRTGGGSYEQYF. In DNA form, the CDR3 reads TGTGCCAGCAGGACAGGGGGCGGGTCCTACGAGCAGTACTTC.

This chain's CDR3 is CASSWEGGLYNEQFF. CDR3 DNA sequence: TGCGCCAGCAGTTGGGAGGGGGGCCTATACAATGAGCAGTTCTTC. The genes are TRBV5-1 and TRBJ2-1; TRBD2 might be the D (7 bases). V lost 5 bases and J 4 bases, leaving 16 bases between the germline ends. This CDR3 spans 15 amino acids. Per germline, CDR1 SGHRS and CDR2 YFSETQ.

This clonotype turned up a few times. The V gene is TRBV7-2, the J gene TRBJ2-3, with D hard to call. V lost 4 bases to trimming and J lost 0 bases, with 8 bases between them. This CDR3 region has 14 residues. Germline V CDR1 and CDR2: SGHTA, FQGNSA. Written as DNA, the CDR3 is TGTGCCAGCAGCTACTTAGGTAGCACAGATACGCAGTATTTT. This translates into CASSYLGSTDTQYF.

CDR3 protein: CSASLAGLYNEQFF. The CDR3 region has the DNA TGCAGTGCCTCACTAGCGGGCCTATACAATGAGCAGTTCTTC. The chain employs TRBV20-1 and TRBJ2-1, with 9 bases fitting TRBD2. J lost 4 bases, V lost 6 bases, and 7 bases had no gene match. The CDR3 covers 14 residues. Germline CDR1 is DFQATT and CDR2 is SNEGSKA (reference sequence).

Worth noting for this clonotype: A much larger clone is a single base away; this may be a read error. The CDR3 loop reads CSVETRDVNYSYTF. CDR3 DNA: TGCAGCGTTGAAACCCGGGACGTTAACTATAGCTACACCTTC. The gene calls are TRBV29-1 and TRBJ1-2; D perhaps matches TRBD1 (5 bases). This CDR3 comprises 14 residues. Germline CDR1 reads SQVTM; CDR2 reads ANQGSEA.

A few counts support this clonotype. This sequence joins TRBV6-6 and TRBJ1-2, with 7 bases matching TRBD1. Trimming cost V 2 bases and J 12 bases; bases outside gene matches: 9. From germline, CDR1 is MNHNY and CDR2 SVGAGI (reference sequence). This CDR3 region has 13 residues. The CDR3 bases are TGTGCCAGCAGTTACACACGGACCGGACAGGACACCTTC. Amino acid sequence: CASSYTRTGQDTF.

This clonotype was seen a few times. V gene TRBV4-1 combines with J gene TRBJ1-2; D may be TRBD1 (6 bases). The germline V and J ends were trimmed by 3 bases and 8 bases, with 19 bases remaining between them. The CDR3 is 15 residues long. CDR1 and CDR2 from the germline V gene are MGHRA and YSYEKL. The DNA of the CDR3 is TGCGCCAGCAGCCAGCAAAAACAGGGAATCGGGGGCTACACCTTC. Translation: CASSQQKQGIGGYTF.